The 11 T cell receptor beta chains below were found in one sample sequenced in a study of blood T cell repertoires in COVID-19. Here immunoSEQ multiplex PCR was the method, and the copy in TCRdb shows in-frame clones only, minus some. The sample has more than 150,000 clones, 86% seen once. The sequenced sample was peripheral blood. These TCRs come from a man between 18 and 29 years old with acute or convalescent COVID-19.

The rearrangement links TRBV6-7 to TRBJ2-7; 7 bases align to TRBD1. TRBV6-7 is recorded as an ORF, its role being uncertain. V shed 2 bases and J 7 bases; nucleotides not matched to a gene: 11. This CDR3 is 15 amino acids long. The CDR3: CASSYPCRGMGEQYV. The CDR3 coding sequence is TGTGCCAGCAGTTACCCATGCAGGGGGATGGGGGAGCAGTACGTC.

The rearrangement links TRBV28 to TRBJ2-2; TRBD2 might be the D (6 bases). In germline, CDR1 is MDHEN, CDR2 SYDVKM. The CDR3 is 14 residues long. Trimming removed 7 bases at V and 6 bases at J, with 15 bases between. The CDR3 sequence is CASTGRGPPGELFF. The CDR3 DNA reads as TGTGCCAGCACCGGGAGAGGGCCCCCCGGGGAGCTGTTTTTT.

The rearrangement links TRBV4-2 to TRBJ1-4, with D unclear. V was trimmed by 3 bases and J by 6 bases, leaving 14 bases between them. CDR1 is LGHNA, CDR2 YNFKEQ, per germline. The CDR3 has 15 residues. CDR3 in DNA: TGTGCCAGCAGCCAGGTCAGGAAGGAGGATGAAAAACTGTTTTTT. Its protein is CASSQVRKEDEKLFF.

V usage is TRBV21-1 and J usage is TRBJ2-5; the D segment call TRBD2 is taken from the table without a DNA check. TRBV21-1 is assigned pseudogene status. The CDR3 is made up of 17 amino acids. CDR3 DNA: TGTGCCAGCAGCAAAGATTTGGGGGGATCAGGCCAAGAGACCCAGTACTTC. It specifies CASSKDLGGSGQETQYF.

The genes are TRBV7-8 and TRBJ1-1, with no clear D. The CDR3 runs 13 residues. Trimming removed 3 bases at V and 6 bases at J, with 11 bases between. Germline V CDR1 and CDR2: SGHVS, FQNEAQ. In DNA, the CDR3 is TGTGCCAGCAGCTTTGACGGGTCGGCTGAAGCTTTCTTT. This gives the protein CASSFDGSAEAFF.

The genes are TRBV5-5 and TRBJ2-7; D is perhaps TRBD2 (5 bases). Trimming left V 0 bases short and J 6 bases short, with 13 bases between. Germline CDR1 is SGHKS and CDR2 is YYEKEE (reference sequence). There are 14 residues in the CDR3. CDR3 in amino acids: CASSLGGPGGEQYV. In DNA, the CDR3 is TGTGCCAGCAGCTTGGGGGGTCCCGGAGGCGAGCAGTACGTC.

This rearrangement joins TRBV2 to TRBJ1-2; D is uncertain. This CDR3 spans 15 amino acids. V dropped 1 base and J dropped 0 bases, with 9 bases sitting between them. Germline CDR1 is SNHLY and CDR2 is FYNNEI. The CDR3 DNA reads TGTGCCAGCAGTGAAGGGGAGCAGTCTAACTATGGCTACACCTTC. Its translation is CASSEGEQSNYGYTF.

J is TRBJ2-1 and V is TRBV7-9; 7 positions match TRBD1. Germline CDR1 SEHNR, CDR2 FQNEAQ (reference sequence). The CDR3 is 17 amino acids. The ends lost 2 bases at V and 2 bases at J; junction bases unmatched: 9. The CDR3 is CASSLTGTARTYNEQFF. Here the CDR3 DNA reads TGTGCCAGCAGCTTAACCGGGACAGCGAGAACCTACAATGAGCAGTTCTTC.

V gene TRBV6-4 combines with J gene TRBJ2-1; D is ambiguous. The CDR3 covers 13 residues. The germline V and J ends were trimmed by 3 bases and 6 bases, with 9 bases remaining between them. Germline-derived CDR1 and CDR2 are MRHNA and SNTAGT. The CDR3, as DNA: TGTGCCAGCAGTGATCGCGCTTCCAATGAGCAGTTCTTC. Its translation is CASSDRASNEQFF.

This clone was recorded only once. The gene calls are TRBV18 and TRBJ2-1; TRBD1 might be the D (6 bases). Germline V gene data show CDR1 as KGHSH and CDR2 as LQKENI. Trimming pared 6 bases from V and 0 bases from J, leaving 12 bases between. The CDR3 consists of 15 residues. CDR3 bases: TGTGCCAGCTCTCCCGGACAGAGCTCCTACAATGAGCAGTTCTTC. This encodes CASSPGQSSYNEQFF.

The J gene is TRBJ2-2, the V gene TRBV7-9; D gene unclear. The CDR3 is 13 residues long. Germline V CDR1 and CDR2: SEHNR, FQNEAQ (reference sequence). The V gene lost 5 bases and the J gene lost 7 bases, with 11 bases spanning the gap. CDR3 protein: CASSDRRVGELFF. CDR3 DNA: TGTGCCAGCAGCGATCGGAGAGTCGGGGAGCTGTTTTTT.